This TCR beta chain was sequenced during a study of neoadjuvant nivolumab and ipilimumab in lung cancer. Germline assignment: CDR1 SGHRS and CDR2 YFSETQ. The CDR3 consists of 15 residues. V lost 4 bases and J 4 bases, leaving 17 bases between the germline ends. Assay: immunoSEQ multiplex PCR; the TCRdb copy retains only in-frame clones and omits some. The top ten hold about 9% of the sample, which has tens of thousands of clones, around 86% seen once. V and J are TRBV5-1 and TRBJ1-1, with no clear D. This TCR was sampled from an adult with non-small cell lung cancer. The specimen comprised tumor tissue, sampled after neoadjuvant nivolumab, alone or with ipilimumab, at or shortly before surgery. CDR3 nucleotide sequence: TGCGCCAGCAGCGTATTAGGGTTTTTGAGCACTGAAGCTTTCTTT. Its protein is CASSVLGFLSTEAFF. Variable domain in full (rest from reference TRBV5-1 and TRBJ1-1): KAGVTQTPRYLIKTRGQQVTLSCSPISGHRSVSWYQQTPGQGLQFLFEYFSETQRNKGNFPGRFSGRQFSNSRSEMNVSTLELGDSALYLCASSVLGFLSTEAFFGQGTRLTVV.